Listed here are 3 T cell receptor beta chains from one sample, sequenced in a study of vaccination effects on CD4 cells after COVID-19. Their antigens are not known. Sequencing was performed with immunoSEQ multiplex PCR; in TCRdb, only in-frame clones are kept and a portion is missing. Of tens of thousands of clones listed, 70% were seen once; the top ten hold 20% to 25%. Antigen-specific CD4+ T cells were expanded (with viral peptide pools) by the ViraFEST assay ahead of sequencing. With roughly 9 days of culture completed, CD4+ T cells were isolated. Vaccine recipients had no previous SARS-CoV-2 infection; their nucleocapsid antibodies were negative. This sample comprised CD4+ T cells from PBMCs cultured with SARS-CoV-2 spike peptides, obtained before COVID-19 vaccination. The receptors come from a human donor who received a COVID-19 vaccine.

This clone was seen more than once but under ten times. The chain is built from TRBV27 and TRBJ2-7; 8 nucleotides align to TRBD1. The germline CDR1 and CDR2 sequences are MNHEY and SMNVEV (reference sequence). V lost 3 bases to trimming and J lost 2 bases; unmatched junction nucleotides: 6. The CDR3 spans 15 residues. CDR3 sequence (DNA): TGTGCCAGCAGTTTGGCAGGGGGCATCGCCTACGAGCAGTACTTC. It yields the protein CASSLAGGIAYEQYF.

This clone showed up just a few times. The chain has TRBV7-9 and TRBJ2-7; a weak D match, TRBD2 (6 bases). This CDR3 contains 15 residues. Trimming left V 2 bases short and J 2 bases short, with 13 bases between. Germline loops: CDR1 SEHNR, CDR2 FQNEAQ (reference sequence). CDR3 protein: CASSLPGTPTYEQYF. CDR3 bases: TGTGCCAGCAGCTTACCCGGGACTCCTACCTACGAGCAGTACTTC.

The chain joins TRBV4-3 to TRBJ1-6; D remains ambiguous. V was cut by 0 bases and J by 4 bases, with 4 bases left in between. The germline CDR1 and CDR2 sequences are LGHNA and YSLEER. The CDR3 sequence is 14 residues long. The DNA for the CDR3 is TGCGCCAGCAGCCAAGACCAGTATAATTCACCCCTCCACTTT. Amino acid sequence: CASSQDQYNSPLHF.